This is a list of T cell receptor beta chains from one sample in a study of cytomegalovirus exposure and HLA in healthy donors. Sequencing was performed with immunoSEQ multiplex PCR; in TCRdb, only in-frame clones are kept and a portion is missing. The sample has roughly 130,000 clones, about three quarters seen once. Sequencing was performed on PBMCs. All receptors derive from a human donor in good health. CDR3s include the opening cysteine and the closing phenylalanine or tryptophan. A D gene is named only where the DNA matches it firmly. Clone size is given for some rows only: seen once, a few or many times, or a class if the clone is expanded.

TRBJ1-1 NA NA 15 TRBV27 TGTGCCAGCAGTTCGGCTCAGGGGTGGAGGACTGAAGCTTTCTTT CASSSAQGWRTEAFF
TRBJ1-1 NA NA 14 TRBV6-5 TGTGCCAGCAGTTTGTCCGGGAATCCCACTGAAGCTTTCTTT CASSLSGNPTEAFF
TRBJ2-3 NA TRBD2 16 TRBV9 TGTGCCAGCAGCGGGGGACTAGCGGGGATCACAGATACGCAGTATTTT CASSGGLAGITDTQYF
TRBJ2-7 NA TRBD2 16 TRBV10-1 TGCGCCAGCAGTGACCCCTCTAGCGGGGGAAGATCCGAGCAGTACTTC CASSDPSSGGRSEQYF
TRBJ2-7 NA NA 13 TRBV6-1 TGTGCCAGCAGTGAAGCTTTTAGCTACGAGCAGTACTTC CASSEAFSYEQYF
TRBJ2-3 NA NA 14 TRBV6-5 TGTGCCAGCAGTTACGGGGCTAGCACAGATACGCAGTATTTT CASSYGASTDTQYF
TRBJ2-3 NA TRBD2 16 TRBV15 TGTGCCACCAGCGGCCTAAGTCTAGCGGGCACAGATACGCAGTATTTT CATSGLSLAGTDTQYF
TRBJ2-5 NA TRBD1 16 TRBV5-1 TGCGCCAGCAGCTTTCACGACAGGGCCCAGGGGGAGACCCAGTACTTC CASSFHDRAQGETQYF
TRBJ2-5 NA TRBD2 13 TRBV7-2 TGTGCCAGCAGCTTAGCCGGGAGGGAGACCCAGTACTTC CASSLAGRETQYF
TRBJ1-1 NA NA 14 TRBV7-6 TGTGCCAGCAGCTTAGGTCAGGAGAACACTGAAGCTTTCTTT CASSLGQENTEAFF
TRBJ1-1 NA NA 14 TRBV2 TGTGCCAGCGGGCAAGTGCTCCAGAACACTGAAGCTTTCTTT CASGQVLQNTEAFF
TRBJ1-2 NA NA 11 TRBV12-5 TGTGCTAGAAACGGTGGCTATGGCTACACCTTC CARNGGYGYTF
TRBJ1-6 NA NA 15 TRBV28 TGTGCCAGCAGTCCTTACAGGCGTCGGAATTCACCCCTCCACTTT CASSPYRRRNSPLHF
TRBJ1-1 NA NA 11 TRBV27 TGTGCCAGCAGTCCTACCCCTGAAGCTTTCTTT CASSPTPEAFF
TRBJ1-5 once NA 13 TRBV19 TGTGCCACCTCGGTTGGCGGGGAACAGCCCCAGCATTTT CATSVGGEQPQHF
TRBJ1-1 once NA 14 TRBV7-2 TGTGCCAGCAGCTTAGTACAGGGGAACACTGAAGCTTTCTTT CASSLVQGNTEAFF
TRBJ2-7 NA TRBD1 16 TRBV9 TGTGCCAGCAGCCCGAGCCGGGGACAGGGTAACAACGAGCAGTACTTC CASSPSRGQGNNEQYF
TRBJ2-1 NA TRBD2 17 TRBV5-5 TGTGCCAGCAGCCGTGGGACTATCCCCGGGGAGCCTAATGAGCAGTTCTTC CASSRGTIPGEPNEQFF
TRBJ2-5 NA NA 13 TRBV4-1 TGCGCCAGCAGCCGGGACTTCCAAGAGACCCAGTACTTC CASSRDFQETQYF
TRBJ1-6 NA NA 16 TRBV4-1 TGCGCCAGCAGTCACCGGCGGGCGACTGCCTATTCACCCCTCCACTTT CASSHRRATAYSPLHF
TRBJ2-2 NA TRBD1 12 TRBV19 TGTGCCACCAGACAGGGAAGCGGGGAGCTGTTTTTT CATRQGSGELFF
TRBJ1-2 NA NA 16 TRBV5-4 TGTGCCAGCAGCTCCGTCCTCCCGACAGTTAACTATGGCTACACCTTC CASSSVLPTVNYGYTF
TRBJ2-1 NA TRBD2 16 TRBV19 TGTGCCAGTAGTCTAAGCGCGGGGGGGTCCTACAATGAGCAGTTCTTC CASSLSAGGSYNEQFF
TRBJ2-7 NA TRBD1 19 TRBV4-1 TGCGCCAGCAGCCATGGTATATCGCGGACAGGGGGCGCTTCCTACGAGCAGTACTTC CASSHGISRTGGASYEQYF
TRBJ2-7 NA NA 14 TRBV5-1 TGCGCCAGCAGCTCACGGACAGAAAACTACGAGCAGTACTTC CASSSRTENYEQYF
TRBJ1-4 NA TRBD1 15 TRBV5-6 TGTGCCAGCAGCTCCTACCGGGACAGCAATGAAAAACTGTTTTTT CASSSYRDSNEKLFF
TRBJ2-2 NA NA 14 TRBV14 TGTGCCAGCAGCCAAGATCTATCGACCGGGGAGCTGTTTTTT CASSQDLSTGELFF
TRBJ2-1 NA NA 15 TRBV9 TGTGCCAGCAGCGAGACGGGACTCACCTACAATGAGCAGTTCTTC CASSETGLTYNEQFF
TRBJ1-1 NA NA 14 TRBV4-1 TGCGCCAGCAGCCAACTTATAGAGAACACTGAAGCTTTCTTT CASSQLIENTEAFF